Below, one T cell receptor beta chain is given with its context. The antigen remains unidentified. Assaying covered 100,000 or so TCR templates per sample. This table comes from immunoSEQ multiplex PCR, and its TCRdb copy is limited to in-frame clones, with some not included. In the table there are about 100,000 clones, over 90% of which are singletons. Germline V gene sequence: CDR1 SGHTA, CDR2 FQGNSA. The length of the CDR3 is 13 residues. V dropped 8 bases and J dropped 1 base, with 9 bases sitting between them. This sample was included in a study of siplizumab effects on memory and regulatory T cells. Points from the study as a whole: The Treg-derived share of mappable alloreactive CD4+ clones averaged 68.8% with siplizumab and 26.9% in controls. To unstimulated subsets, only a minor fraction of alloreactive clones could be mapped.

The chain couples TRBV7-2 to TRBJ2-4; perhaps TRBD1 as D (6 bases). Specimen: non-Treg CD4+ T cells sorted from blood. This receptor was identified in a human donor in good health. The CDR3 loop reads CASQGLAKNIQYF. The CDR3 nucleotides read TGTGCCAGCCAGGGGTTGGCCAAAAACATTCAGTACTTC.